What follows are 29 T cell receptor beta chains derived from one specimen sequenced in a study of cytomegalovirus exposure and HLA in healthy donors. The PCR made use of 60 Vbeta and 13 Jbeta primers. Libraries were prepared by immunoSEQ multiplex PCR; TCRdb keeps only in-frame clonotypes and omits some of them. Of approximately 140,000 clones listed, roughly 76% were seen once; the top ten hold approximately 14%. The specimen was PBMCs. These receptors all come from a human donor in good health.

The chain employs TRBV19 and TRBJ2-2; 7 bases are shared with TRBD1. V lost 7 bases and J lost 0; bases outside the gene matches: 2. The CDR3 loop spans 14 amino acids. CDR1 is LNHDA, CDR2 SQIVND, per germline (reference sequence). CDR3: CASKGQPNTGELFF. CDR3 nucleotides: TGTGCCAGTAAGGGACAGCCGAACACCGGGGAGCTGTTTTTT.

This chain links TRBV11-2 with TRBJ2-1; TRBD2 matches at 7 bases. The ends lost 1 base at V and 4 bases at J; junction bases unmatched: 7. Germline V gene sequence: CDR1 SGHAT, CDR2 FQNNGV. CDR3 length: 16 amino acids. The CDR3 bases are TGTGCCAGCAGCTTAGCGGGGGGACTCTCTTACAATGAGCAGTTCTTC. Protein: CASSLAGGLSYNEQFF.

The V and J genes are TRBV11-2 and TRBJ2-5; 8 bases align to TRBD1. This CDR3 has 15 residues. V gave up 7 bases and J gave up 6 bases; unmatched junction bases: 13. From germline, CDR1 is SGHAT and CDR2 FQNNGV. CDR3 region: CASTTPQTGDKTQYF. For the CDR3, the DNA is TGTGCCAGCACCACCCCGCAGACAGGGGACAAGACCCAGTACTTC.

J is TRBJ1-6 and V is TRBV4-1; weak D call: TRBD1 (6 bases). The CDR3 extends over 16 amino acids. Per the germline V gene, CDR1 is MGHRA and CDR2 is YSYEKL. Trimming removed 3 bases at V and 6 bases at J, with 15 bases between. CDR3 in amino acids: CASSHLRTVGNSPLHF. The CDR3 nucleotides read TGCGCCAGCAGCCACCTCCGGACAGTGGGTAATTCACCCCTCCACTTT.

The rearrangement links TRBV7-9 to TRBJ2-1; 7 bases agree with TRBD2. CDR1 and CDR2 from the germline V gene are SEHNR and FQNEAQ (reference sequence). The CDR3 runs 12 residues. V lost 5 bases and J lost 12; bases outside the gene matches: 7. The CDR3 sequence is CASSPGRGRQFF. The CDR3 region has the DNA TGTGCCAGCAGCCCTGGGCGGGGGAGGCAGTTCTTC.

CDR3 protein: CASSAGQGYSNQPQHF. CDR3 coding DNA: TGTGCCAGCAGCGCAGGACAGGGCTATAGCAATCAGCCCCAGCATTTT. V usage is TRBV9 and J usage is TRBJ1-5, with 8 bases identical to TRBD1. The CDR3 is 16 residues long. The germline V gene has CDR1 SGDLS and CDR2 YYNGEE. Trimming at V came to 3 bases and at J to 0 bases, leaving 5 bases not matched to a gene.

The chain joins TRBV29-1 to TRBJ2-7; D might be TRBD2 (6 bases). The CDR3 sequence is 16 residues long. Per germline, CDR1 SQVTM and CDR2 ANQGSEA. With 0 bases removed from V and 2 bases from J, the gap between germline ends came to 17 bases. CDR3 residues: CSVEDLGRDGTYEQYF. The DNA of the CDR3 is TGCAGCGTTGAAGATCTAGGGCGGGACGGCACCTACGAGCAGTACTTC.

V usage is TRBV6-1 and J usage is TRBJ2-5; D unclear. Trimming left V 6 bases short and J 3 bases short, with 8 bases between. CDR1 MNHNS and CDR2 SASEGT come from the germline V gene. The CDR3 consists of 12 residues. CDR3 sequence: CASSPVEETQYF. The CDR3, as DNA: TGTGCCAGCAGCCCCGTAGAAGAGACCCAGTACTTC.

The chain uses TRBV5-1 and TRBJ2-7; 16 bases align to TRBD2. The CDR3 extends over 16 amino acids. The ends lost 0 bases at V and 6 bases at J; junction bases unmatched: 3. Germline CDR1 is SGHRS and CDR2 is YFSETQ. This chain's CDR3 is CASSLGGLAGGREQYF. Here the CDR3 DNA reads TGCGCCAGCAGCTTGGGGGGACTAGCGGGGGGGCGCGAGCAGTACTTC.

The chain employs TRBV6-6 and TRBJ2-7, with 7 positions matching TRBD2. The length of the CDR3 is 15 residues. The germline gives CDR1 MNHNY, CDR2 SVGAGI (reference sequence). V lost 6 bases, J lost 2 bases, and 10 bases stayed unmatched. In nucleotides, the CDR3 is TGTGCCAGCAGGGTAGGGGCGGGAGAGACCTACGAGCAGTACTTC. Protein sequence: CASRVGAGETYEQYF.

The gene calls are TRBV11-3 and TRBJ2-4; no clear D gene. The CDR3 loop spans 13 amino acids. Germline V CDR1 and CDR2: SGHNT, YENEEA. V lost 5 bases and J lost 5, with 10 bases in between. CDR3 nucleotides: TGTGCCAGCAGCGCCAGGTCCCAAAACATTCAGTACTTC. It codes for CASSARSQNIQYF.

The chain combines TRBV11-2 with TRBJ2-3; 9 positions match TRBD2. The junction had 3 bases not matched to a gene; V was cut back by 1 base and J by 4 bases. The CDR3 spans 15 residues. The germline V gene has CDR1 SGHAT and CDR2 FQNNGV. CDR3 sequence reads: CASSLGLADSDTQYF. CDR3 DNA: TGTGCCAGCAGCTTAGGACTAGCGGATTCAGATACGCAGTATTTT.

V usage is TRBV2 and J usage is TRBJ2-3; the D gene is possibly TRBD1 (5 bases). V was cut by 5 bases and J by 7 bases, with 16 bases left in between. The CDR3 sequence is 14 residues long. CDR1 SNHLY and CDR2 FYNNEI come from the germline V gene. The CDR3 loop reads CASSLGRVKNTQYF. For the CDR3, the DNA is TGTGCCAGCAGTTTAGGCAGGGTAAAGAATACGCAGTATTTT.

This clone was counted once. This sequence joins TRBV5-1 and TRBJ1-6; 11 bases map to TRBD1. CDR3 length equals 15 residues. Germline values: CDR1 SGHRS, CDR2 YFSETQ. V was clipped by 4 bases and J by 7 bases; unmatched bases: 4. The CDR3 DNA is TGCGCCAGCAGCCAGGGACAGGGGGTGAATTCACCCCTCCACTTT. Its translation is CASSQGQGVNSPLHF.

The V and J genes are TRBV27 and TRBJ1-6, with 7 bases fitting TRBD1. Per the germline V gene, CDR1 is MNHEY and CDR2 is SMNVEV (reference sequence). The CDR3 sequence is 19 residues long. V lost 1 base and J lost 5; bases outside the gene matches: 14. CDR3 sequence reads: CASSLYSGTEHTDNSPLHF. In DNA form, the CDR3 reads TGTGCCAGCAGTTTATATTCCGGGACAGAGCACACAGATAATTCACCCCTCCACTTT.

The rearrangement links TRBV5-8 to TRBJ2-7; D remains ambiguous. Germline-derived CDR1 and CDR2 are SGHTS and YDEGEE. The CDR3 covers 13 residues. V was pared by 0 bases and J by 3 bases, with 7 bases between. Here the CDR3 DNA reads TGTGCCAGCAGCTTGGTTCAGGACTACGAGCAGTACTTC. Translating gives CASSLVQDYEQYF.

The CDR3, as DNA: TGTGCCAGCAGTGAACAGGGGGCCAATGGCTACACCTTC. Protein product: CASSEQGANGYTF. The J gene is TRBJ1-2, the V gene TRBV6-5; TRBD1 agrees at 9 bases. Germline CDR1 is MNHEY and CDR2 is SVGAGI. V lost 5 bases to trimming and J lost 6 bases; unmatched junction nucleotides: 4. CDR3 length equals 13 residues.

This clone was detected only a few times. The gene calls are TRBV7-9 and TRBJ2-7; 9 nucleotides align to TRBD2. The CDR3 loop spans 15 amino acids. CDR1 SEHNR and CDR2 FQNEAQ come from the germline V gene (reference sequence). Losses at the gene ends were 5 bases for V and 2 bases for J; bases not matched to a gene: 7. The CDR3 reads CASSKSSGITYEQYF. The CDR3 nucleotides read TGTGCCAGCAGCAAGTCTAGCGGGATTACCTACGAGCAGTACTTC.

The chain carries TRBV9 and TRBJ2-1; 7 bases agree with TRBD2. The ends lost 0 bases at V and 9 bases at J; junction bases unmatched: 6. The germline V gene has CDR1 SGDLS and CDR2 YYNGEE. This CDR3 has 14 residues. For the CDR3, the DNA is TGTGCCAGCAGCGTAGACTTAGCGGGTGGTGAGCAGTTCTTC. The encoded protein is CASSVDLAGGEQFF.

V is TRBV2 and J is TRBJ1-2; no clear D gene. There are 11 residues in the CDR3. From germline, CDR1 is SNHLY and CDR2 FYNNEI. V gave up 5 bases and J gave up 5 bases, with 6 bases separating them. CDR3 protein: CASSREYGYTF. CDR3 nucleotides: TGTGCCAGCAGTAGAGAGTATGGCTACACCTTC.

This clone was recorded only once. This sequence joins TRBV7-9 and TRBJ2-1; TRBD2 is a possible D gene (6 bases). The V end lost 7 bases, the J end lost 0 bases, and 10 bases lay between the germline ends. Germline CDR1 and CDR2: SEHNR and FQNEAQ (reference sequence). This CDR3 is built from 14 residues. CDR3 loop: CASIYSGSYNEQFF. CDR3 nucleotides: TGTGCCAGCATCTATAGCGGCTCCTACAATGAGCAGTTCTTC.

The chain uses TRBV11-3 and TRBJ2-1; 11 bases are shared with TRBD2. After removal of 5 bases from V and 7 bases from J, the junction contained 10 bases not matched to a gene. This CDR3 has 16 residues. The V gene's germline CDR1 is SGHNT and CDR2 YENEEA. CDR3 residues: CASSRFSGRADNEQFF. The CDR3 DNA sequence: TGTGCCAGCAGCCGATTTAGCGGGAGGGCCGATAATGAGCAGTTCTTC.

CDR3 coding DNA: TGTGCCAGCAGCCTCCCCCGCGGCGGCACTGAAGCTTTCTTT. This encodes CASSLPRGGTEAFF. J is TRBJ1-1 and V is TRBV7-8; D ambiguous. Trimming removed 5 bases from V and 4 bases from J, with 14 bases in between. This CDR3 has 14 amino acids. Germline CDR1 reads SGHVS; CDR2 reads FQNEAQ.

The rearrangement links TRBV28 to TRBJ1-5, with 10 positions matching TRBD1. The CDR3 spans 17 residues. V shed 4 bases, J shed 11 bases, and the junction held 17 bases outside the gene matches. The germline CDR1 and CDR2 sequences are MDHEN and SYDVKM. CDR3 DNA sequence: TGTGCCAGCAGTTCACCGCCCGGGACAGGGGCCCTGAGAGCCCAGCATTTT. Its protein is CASSSPPGTGALRAQHF.

The CDR3 here is CASSEAVETHRETQYF. The DNA for the CDR3 is TGTGCCAGCAGTGAAGCGGTGGAGACCCATCGGGAGACCCAGTACTTC. The rearrangement joins TRBV2 to TRBJ2-5, with D hard to call. V lost 0 bases and J 5 bases, leaving 16 bases between the germline ends. Per germline, CDR1 SNHLY and CDR2 FYNNEI. The CDR3 covers 16 residues.

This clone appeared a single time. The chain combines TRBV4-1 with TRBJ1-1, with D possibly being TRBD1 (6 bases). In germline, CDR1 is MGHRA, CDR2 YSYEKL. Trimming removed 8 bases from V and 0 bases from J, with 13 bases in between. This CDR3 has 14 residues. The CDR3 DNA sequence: TGCGCCAGCGGCGCAGGGGATGTGAACACTGAAGCTTTCTTT. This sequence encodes CASGAGDVNTEAFF.

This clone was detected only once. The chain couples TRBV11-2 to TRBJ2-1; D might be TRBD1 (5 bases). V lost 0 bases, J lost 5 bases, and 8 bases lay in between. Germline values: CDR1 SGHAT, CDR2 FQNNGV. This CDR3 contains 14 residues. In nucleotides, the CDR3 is TGTGCCAGCAGCTTAGATCGGACAAACAATGAGCAGTTCTTC. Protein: CASSLDRTNNEQFF.

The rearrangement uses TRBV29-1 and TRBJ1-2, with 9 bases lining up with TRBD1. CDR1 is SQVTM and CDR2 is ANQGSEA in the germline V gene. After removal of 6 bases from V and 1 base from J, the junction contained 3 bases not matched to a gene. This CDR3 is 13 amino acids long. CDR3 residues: CSVRTGDNYGYTF. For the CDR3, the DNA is TGCAGCGTCCGGACAGGGGATAACTATGGCTACACCTTC.

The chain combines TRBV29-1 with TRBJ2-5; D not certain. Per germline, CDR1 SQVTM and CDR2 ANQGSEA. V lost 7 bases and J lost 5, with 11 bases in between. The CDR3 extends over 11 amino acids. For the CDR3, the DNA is TGCAGCGCCGTGTCCGGGGAGACCCAGTACTTC. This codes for CSAVSGETQYF.